Following are 10 T cell receptor beta chains from one sample sequenced in a study of T-cell reconstitution after alpha-beta-depleted transplantation in children. It was with unique molecular identifiers that the TCRbeta library was prepared. One entry per CDR3 protein, called by TCRdb with MiXCR from the PCR reads. The sample has 210,000 or so distinct CDR3 sequences; 8% to 10% are singletons. The input for sequencing was PBMCs from the stem cell graft donor, taken from the stem cell graft. These receptors came from a human donor who donated a stem cell graft to a child with acute lymphoblastic leukemia.

This clonotype has more than one count but fewer than ten. The chain carries TRBV5-4 and TRBJ1-1; D call uncertain. This CDR3 contains 16 residues. Trimming left V 4 bases short and J 6 bases short, with 22 bases between. Germline V CDR1 and CDR2: SGHNT, YYREEE (reference sequence). The CDR3 DNA follows: TGTGCCAGCAGCCAACAACCCAGACGCATAATCTCTGAAGCTTTCTTT. Amino acid sequence: CASSQQPRRIISEAFF.

This clonotype occurred many times. V usage is TRBV7-9 and J usage is TRBJ1-2, with TRBD1 matching over 7 bases. Unmatched junction bases numbered 8, after V lost 5 bases and J lost 8 bases. The CDR3 contains 13 residues. Germline assignment: CDR1 SEHNR and CDR2 FQNEAQ (reference sequence). CDR3 protein: CASSLSDRPGYTF. CDR3 sequence (DNA): TGTGCCAGCAGCCTATCGGACAGGCCCGGCTACACCTTC.

DNA of the CDR3: TGTGCCAGCAGTTTTGATATCAACTATGGCTACACCTTC. Its protein is CASSFDINYGYTF. This chain connects TRBV7-2 to TRBJ1-2; no clear D. The germline CDR1 and CDR2 sequences are SGHTA and FQGNSA. V lost 6 bases and J 2 bases, leaving 10 bases between the germline ends. The CDR3 has 13 residues.

Many counts were recorded for this clonotype. The chain combines TRBV12-3 or TRBV12-4 with TRBJ2-2; D might be TRBD2 (6 bases). Between the trimmed V and J ends, which lost 7 bases and 2 bases, there was a span of 14 bases. This CDR3 has 15 residues. This chain's CDR3 is CASTTGLLNTGELFF. CDR3 DNA: TGTGCCAGCACCACGGGACTTTTAAACACCGGGGAGCTGTTTTTT.

The chain recombines TRBV20-1 with TRBJ1-5, with D possibly being TRBD1 (6 bases). With 6 bases removed from V and 2 bases from J, the gap between germline ends came to 17 bases. The CDR3 is 15 amino acids. Germline V gene sequence: CDR1 DFQATT, CDR2 SNEGSKA (reference sequence). The DNA for the CDR3 is TGCAGTGCCAAAATGACAGGAGCCGGCAATCAGCCCCAGCATTTT. Its translation is CSAKMTGAGNQPQHF.

V gene TRBV7-2 combines with J gene TRBJ1-1, with D hard to call. Trimming removed 8 bases from V and 1 base from J, with 17 bases in between. CDR1 is SGHTA and CDR2 is FQGNSA in the germline V gene. CDR3 length equals 15 residues. The CDR3 sequence is CASPPDVAGNTEAFF. The CDR3 nucleotides read TGTGCCAGCCCCCCCGATGTGGCGGGGAACACTGAAGCTTTCTTT.

This clonotype was recorded many times. The gene calls are TRBV24-1 and TRBJ2-3, with 7 bases lining up with TRBD2. Trimming cost V 7 bases and J 7 bases; bases outside gene matches: 7. Germline CDR1 is KGHDR and CDR2 is SFDVKD. The CDR3 has 13 amino acids. CDR3 sequence (DNA): TGTGCCACCAGACGGGGAGGGGAATATACGCAGTATTTT. Its translation: CATRRGGEYTQYF.

This clonotype appeared a few times. This rearrangement joins TRBV6-5 to TRBJ1-1; 7 bases agree with TRBD1. The V segment lost 7 bases and the J segment 2 bases; nucleotides outside the gene matches: 10. The CDR3 loop spans 15 amino acids. Germline CDR1 and CDR2: MNHEY and SVGAGI. The CDR3 region has the DNA TGTGCCAGCACTAACTACGGGACAGCCAACACTGAAGCTTTCTTT. Translating it yields CASTNYGTANTEAFF.

This chain uses TRBV2 with TRBJ2-3; D is unresolved. The CDR3 has 13 amino acids. Germline CDR1 SNHLY, CDR2 FYNNEI. Trimming removed 8 bases at V and 2 bases at J, with 11 bases between. The CDR3 region is CASVTRVTDTQYF. The CDR3 DNA reads TGTGCCAGCGTCACACGGGTCACAGATACGCAGTATTTT.

The genes are TRBV9 and TRBJ2-5, with D possibly called TRBD1 or TRBD2 (6 bases each). V was shortened by 4 bases and J by 5 bases, with 18 bases between the two germline ends. Per the germline V gene, CDR1 is SGDLS and CDR2 is YYNGEE. CDR3 length equals 15 residues. The CDR3 loop reads CASSPSGGQGETQYF. DNA of the CDR3: TGTGCCAGCAGCCCATCAGGAGGGCAGGGGGAGACCCAGTACTTC.